This T cell receptor beta chain was captured by sequencing in a study of T cell responses to AZD1222 COVID-19 vaccine. Study-level points and caveats: White British people made up most donors, females outnumbered males, and clonal diversity was possibly underestimated. Only a handful of AZD1222 recipients, more than 5 in all, had baseline seropositivity.

The method was immunoSEQ multiplex PCR; TCRdb's version includes in-frame clones alone and lacks a portion of them. In the table there are roughly 40,000 clones, 90% of which are singletons. On this clone itself: Antigen specificity is unknown.

The CDR3 has 14 residues. The V segment lost 8 bases and the J segment 5 bases; nucleotides outside the gene matches: 6. CDR1 MNHEY and CDR2 SVGAGI come from the germline V gene. The source of this sequence is an adult who received the AZD1222 COVID-19 vaccine. V and J are TRBV6-5 and TRBJ1-6, with 7 bases fitting TRBD1. Material: peripheral blood, obtained 28 days after the second AZD1222 dose. The CDR3 sequence is CASGRDSDNSPLHF. The DNA of the CDR3 is TGTGCCAGCGGCCGGGACAGTGATAATTCACCCCTCCACTTT.